The present T cell receptor (beta chain) was sequenced within a study of OX40 agonist ivuxolimab in advanced cancers. Broader study findings: The average count of expanded clones was higher among CD8+ T cells than among CD4+. By week 6 at 0.1 to 3.0 mg/kg, blood CD4+ and CD8+ T cells had expanded clonally.

For this clone: As yet, its antigen is unknown.

TCRdb keeps only in-frame clones here, not all; method: immunoSEQ multiplex PCR. The sample has about 69,000 clones, over 60% seen once. This receptor was identified in an adult with an advanced solid tumor such as melanoma, head and neck, liver or kidney cancer. This specimen was CD4+ or CD8+ T cells sorted from blood, taken in a trial of the OX40 agonist ivuxolimab.

The CDR3 nucleotides are TGTGCCAGCAGGTCCCTAGCGGGAGTTTATAGTGAGCAGTTCTTC. It yields the protein CASRSLAGVYSEQFF. The J gene is TRBJ2-1, the V gene TRBV2; 10 nucleotides agree with TRBD2. V shed 6 bases, J shed 9 bases, and the junction held 11 bases outside the gene matches. Germline lookup yields CDR1 SNHLY and CDR2 FYNNEI. CDR3 size: 15 residues.